The 32 T cell receptor beta chains listed next were all sequenced from one sample in a study of identical twins. Each CDR3 protein gets one entry after TCRdb re-called the 5' RACE reads with MiXCR. This table has around 670,000 distinct CDR3 sequences, roughly 6% appearing once. Material: naive T cells sorted from blood. All receptors derive from a man aged 18 to 29 in good health.

The chain carries TRBV5-1 and TRBJ2-2; 10 bases align to TRBD2. Germline-derived CDR1 and CDR2 are SGHRS and YFSETQ. V lost 4 bases to trimming and J lost 4 bases; unmatched junction nucleotides: 7. The CDR3 is 16 amino acids. Here the CDR3 DNA reads TGCGCCAGCAGCCTGTTGAGCGGGAGGGCCACCGGGGAGCTGTTTTTT. It specifies CASSLLSGRATGELFF.

This clonotype was counted at least ten times. The chain employs TRBV7-2 and TRBJ1-4; D not certain. V lost 5 bases and J 8 bases, leaving 15 bases between the germline ends. From germline, CDR1 is SGHTA and CDR2 FQGNSA. The CDR3 has 14 amino acids. CDR3 sequence: CASSALGVGEKLFF. The CDR3 nucleotides are TGTGCCAGCAGCGCCCTCGGGGTGGGAGAAAAACTGTTTTTT.

This clonotype was counted ten times or more. The chain carries TRBV29-1 and TRBJ2-1; TRBD2 matches 12 bases. The CDR3 length is 16 residues. Trimming removed 1 base from V and 10 bases from J; junction bases left unmatched: 11. Germline CDR1 reads SQVTM; CDR2 reads ANQGSEA. The CDR3 loop is CSVEGLAGGTKLEQFF. CDR3 sequence (DNA): TGCAGCGTTGAAGGTCTAGCGGGAGGGACAAAACTCGAGCAGTTCTTC.

This clonotype was recorded many times. The chain uses TRBV5-6 and TRBJ1-2; a possible D gene is TRBD1 (5 bases). Germline CDR1 reads SGHDT; CDR2 reads YYEEEE. Trimming took 6 bases from V and 4 from J, leaving 16 bases between them. CDR3 length: 14 residues. DNA for the CDR3: TGTGCCAGCACCGGGGCAGTTTTACTCTATGGCTACACCTTC. It codes for CASTGAVLLYGYTF.

The CDR3 DNA sequence: TGTGCCAGCAGTTTAACAGGGGGCTCGAGCTATGGCTACACCTTC. The encoded protein is CASSLTGGSSYGYTF. The chain couples TRBV27 to TRBJ1-2; 9 bases match TRBD1. CDR3 length: 15 amino acids. CDR1 and CDR2 from the germline V gene are MNHEY and SMNVEV (reference sequence). J was trimmed by 4 bases and V by 2 bases; bases with no gene match: 5.

This clonotype appeared many times. J is TRBJ1-2 and V is TRBV12-3 or TRBV12-4; 9 bases are a match to TRBD1. The length of the CDR3 is 13 residues. With V trimmed by 6 bases and J by 8 bases, 7 bases remained unmatched. This CDR3 is CASRIQGALGYTF. CDR3 sequence (DNA): TGTGCCAGCAGGATACAGGGGGCGCTGGGCTACACCTTC.

About this clonotype itself: As the CDR3 is not closed by the conserved phenylalanine or tryptophan, this likely results from a read error. This rearrangement joins TRBV11-2 to TRBJ2-1, with 13 bases identical to TRBD2. The germline gives CDR1 SGHAT, CDR2 FQNNGV. With V trimmed by 1 base and J by 12 bases, 9 bases remained unmatched. CDR3 length: 16 amino acids. The CDR3 region has the DNA TGTGCCAGCAGCTTAGGGGGGACTAGCGGGAATTTGTGGCAGTTCTTG. It specifies CASSLGGTSGNLWQFL.

This clonotype was seen at least ten times. This sequence joins TRBV6-2 or TRBV6-3 and TRBJ2-1; the D gene is possibly TRBD2 (6 bases). Per germline, CDR1 MNHEY and CDR2 SVGEGT. The ends were cut back, 6 bases at V and 7 bases at J, with 19 bases in the middle. The CDR3 is 15 amino acids. The CDR3 is CASSRPGGNRNEQFF. The CDR3 DNA is TGTGCCAGCAGCCGACCAGGAGGGAACCGAAATGAGCAGTTCTTC.

The chain recombines TRBV28 with TRBJ1-5, with D unclear. Germline-derived CDR1 and CDR2 are MDHEN and SYDVKM. V was shortened by 6 bases and J by 1 base, with 10 bases between the two germline ends. The CDR3 extends over 14 amino acids. CDR3 in amino acids: CASRKGFSNQPQHF. CDR3 nucleotide sequence: TGTGCCAGCAGAAAAGGGTTCAGCAATCAGCCCCAGCATTTT.

The table lists this clonotype with a few counts. The V and J genes are TRBV24-1 and TRBJ1-4; D possibly corresponds to TRBD1 (6 bases). The CDR3 runs to 13 residues. Germline V gene lookup returns CDR1 KGHDR and CDR2 SFDVKD. V was pared by 10 bases and J by 3 bases, with 11 bases between. This CDR3 is CATSTGPNEKLFF. The CDR3 bases are TGTGCCACTTCGACAGGCCCTAATGAAAAACTGTTTTTT.

This chain uses TRBV7-9 with TRBJ2-2; the match to TRBD2 covers 8 bases. Germline V gene data show CDR1 as SEHNR and CDR2 as FQNEAQ (reference sequence). The CDR3 length is 15 residues. The V gene end was trimmed by 5 bases and the J gene end by 2 bases; junction bases not matched to a gene: 4. CDR3 DNA sequence: TGTGCCAGCAGCAATAGCGGGGTAAACACCGGGGAGCTGTTTTTT. Translating it yields CASSNSGVNTGELFF.

This clonotype was observed a few times. The chain employs TRBV4-2 and TRBJ2-1; possibly TRBD2 for D (7 bases). The germline gives CDR1 LGHNA, CDR2 YNFKEQ. The germline V and J ends were trimmed by 0 bases and 5 bases, with 20 bases remaining between them. The CDR3 is made up of 18 amino acids. The CDR3 bases are TGTGCCAGCAGCCAAGATTTGGGTGCGGGGGCCACCGACAATGAGCAGTTCTTC. It translates to CASSQDLGAGATDNEQFF.

This clonotype was observed many times. The germline gene is not matched at one end of the junction; a read error may be the cause. The CDR3 is CATTRMNTEAFF. CDR3 bases: TGTGCCACCACCAGAATGAACACTGAAGCTTTCTTT. This rearrangement joins TRBV15 to TRBJ1-1, with D hard to call. CDR1 is LNHNV and CDR2 is YYDKDF in the germline V gene (reference sequence). The CDR3 consists of 12 residues. The full variable domain, in which reference TRBV15 and TRBJ1-1 provide the parts outside the CDR3, is DAMVIQNPRYQVTQFGKPVTLSCSQTLNHNVMYWYQQKSSQAPKLLFHYYDKDFNNEADTPDNFQSRRPNTSFCFLDIRSPGLGDTAMYLCATTRMNTEAFFGQGTRLTVV.

This clonotype showed up many times. The V and J genes are TRBV4-3 and TRBJ2-1, with D perhaps matching TRBD2 (6 bases). Trimming cost V 0 bases and J 12 bases, with 18 bases left between them. The germline gives CDR1 LGHNA, CDR2 YSLEER. The CDR3 is 15 residues long. CDR3 protein: CASSQDGGRGSGQFF. CDR3 nucleotides: TGCGCCAGCAGCCAAGATGGGGGTCGGGGGAGTGGGCAGTTCTTC.

The chain carries TRBV9 and TRBJ2-7; 10 positions match TRBD1. V shed 0 bases, J shed 2 bases, and the junction held 5 bases outside the gene matches. CDR1 and CDR2 (germline): SGDLS, YYNGEE. CDR3 length equals 16 residues. The CDR3 sequence: CASSVVPGQGTYEQYF. The CDR3 region has the DNA TGTGCCAGCAGCGTAGTCCCGGGACAGGGGACCTACGAGCAGTACTTC.

The DNA for the CDR3 is TGTGCCAGCAGCCAAGATTTTCAGGGGTTCTATGGCTACACCTTC. This sequence encodes CASSQDFQGFYGYTF. The V gene is TRBV14, the J gene TRBJ1-2; D may be TRBD1 (6 bases). The germline CDR1 and CDR2 sequences are SGHDN and FVKESK. The CDR3 spans 15 residues. Trimming took off 0 bases at V and 4 bases at J, with 12 bases between the two ends. Full variable domain (missing parts from reference TRBV14 and TRBJ1-2): EAGVTQFPSHSVIEKGQTVTLRCDPISGHDNLYWYRRVMGKEIKFLLHFVKESKQDESGMPNNRFLAERTGGTYSTLKVQPAELEDSGVYFCASSQDFQGFYGYTFGSGTRLTVV.

This clonotype has more than one count but fewer than ten. The chain carries TRBV5-4 and TRBJ2-1, with D unclear. V was trimmed by 1 base and J by 6 bases, leaving 5 bases between them. The CDR3 has 12 residues. CDR1 is SGHNT and CDR2 is YYREEE in the germline V gene (reference sequence). Here the CDR3 reads CASSLSVNEQFF. For the CDR3, the DNA is TGTGCCAGCAGCTTGTCGGTCAATGAGCAGTTCTTC.

The CDR3 nucleotides read TGCGCCAGCAGCCAAGGGGAAGCGGGAAATACGCAGTATTTT. Translation gives CASSQGEAGNTQYF. The chain couples TRBV4-1 to TRBJ2-3; the match to TRBD2 covers 7 bases. From germline, CDR1 is MGHRA and CDR2 YSYEKL. V trimming: 1 base; J trimming: 7 bases; junction bases outside the gene matches: 5. The CDR3 has 14 amino acids.

In this sample, this clonotype turned up many times. The chain combines TRBV29-1 with TRBJ2-2, with 8 positions matching TRBD1. The CDR3 spans 14 residues. Germline CDR1 is SQVTM and CDR2 is ANQGSEA. V lost 7 bases, J lost 7 bases, and 11 bases stayed unmatched. CDR3 region: CSAVTGEIGGELFF. The DNA for the CDR3 is TGCAGCGCCGTGACAGGGGAGATAGGCGGGGAGCTGTTTTTT.

This clonotype has more than one count but fewer than ten. The rearrangement joins TRBV14 to TRBJ2-1, with D possibly being TRBD1 (6 bases). The CDR3 has 17 amino acids. V lost 3 bases and J lost 6, with 21 bases in between. Germline CDR1 and CDR2: SGHDN and FVKESK. The CDR3, as DNA: TGTGCCAGCAGCCAGGGGACAAAAGGGACGCCCTTCAATGAGCAGTTCTTC. It specifies CASSQGTKGTPFNEQFF.

Ten or more counts support this clonotype. The chain combines TRBV29-1 with TRBJ2-3; D remains ambiguous. Trimming removed 0 bases at V and 4 bases at J, with 5 bases between. Per the germline V gene, CDR1 is SQVTM and CDR2 is ANQGSEA. The CDR3 extends over 12 amino acids. Here the CDR3 reads CSVEDIADTQYF. CDR3 DNA sequence: TGCAGCGTTGAAGATATAGCAGATACGCAGTATTTT.

The rearrangement links TRBV27 to TRBJ2-7; 7 nucleotides match TRBD2. This CDR3 is 14 amino acids long. Germline assignment: CDR1 MNHEY and CDR2 SMNVEV (reference sequence). J was trimmed by 0 bases and V by 6 bases; bases with no gene match: 5. CDR3 in amino acids: CASRLAEPSYEQYF. The DNA for the CDR3 is TGTGCCAGCAGGCTAGCGGAGCCCTCCTACGAGCAGTACTTC.

The chain uses TRBV18 and TRBJ2-7; 7 nucleotides match TRBD2. The CDR3 has 14 amino acids. Germline V gene lookup returns CDR1 KGHSH and CDR2 LQKENI. With V trimmed by 3 bases and J by 6 bases, 8 bases remained unmatched. Here the CDR3 DNA reads TGTGCCAGCTCACCCGCGGGAGACTCAAGCGAGCAGTACTTC. As protein: CASSPAGDSSEQYF.

This clonotype was found many times. This chain connects TRBV28 to TRBJ2-3, with D perhaps TRBD1 (7 bases). The CDR3 contains 15 residues. CDR1 and CDR2 from the germline V gene are MDHEN and SYDVKM. Trimming removed 8 bases from V and 4 bases from J, with 19 bases in between. This CDR3 is CASLTEGARADTQYF. CDR3 nucleotides: TGTGCCAGCTTAACGGAGGGGGCAAGGGCAGATACGCAGTATTTT.

J is TRBJ2-7 and V is TRBV7-2; D not resolved. Trimming took 1 base from V and 2 from J, leaving 6 bases between them. This CDR3 comprises 13 residues. Germline-derived CDR1 and CDR2 are SGHTA and FQGNSA. CDR3 in DNA: TGTGCCAGCAGCTTAGTCCAAGCCTACGAGCAGTACTTC. Protein sequence: CASSLVQAYEQYF.

In DNA form, the CDR3 reads TGTGCCAGCAGCCAGAGGCTTCTTAACTACGAGCAGTACGTC. It is translated as CASSQRLLNYEQYV. The V gene is TRBV14, the J gene TRBJ2-7; D not resolved. The V and J ends lost 3 bases and 3 bases respectively, with 12 bases between them. From germline, CDR1 is SGHDN and CDR2 FVKESK. CDR3 size: 14 residues.

This clonotype has ten or more counts. The rearrangement joins TRBV6-2 or TRBV6-3 to TRBJ2-3, with TRBD2 matching over 7 bases. The trim removed 2 bases at V and 2 bases at J, leaving 16 bases unmatched. The germline CDR1 and CDR2 sequences are MNHEY and SVGEGT. CDR3 length equals 19 residues. The CDR3 nucleotides are TGTGCCAGCAGTTACGATCGACTCGGCCTAGCGGCCAACACAGATACGCAGTATTTT. Its protein product is CASSYDRLGLAANTDTQYF.

J is TRBJ1-2 and V is TRBV7-9; weak D call: TRBD1 (5 bases). Trimming removed 0 bases from V and 5 bases from J, with 10 bases in between. CDR1 is SEHNR and CDR2 is FQNEAQ in the germline V gene (reference sequence). CDR3 size: 14 residues. The CDR3 here is CASSLASQGYGYTF. CDR3 DNA sequence: TGTGCCAGCAGCTTAGCGAGCCAGGGATATGGCTACACCTTC.

This clonotype was seen many times. The genes are TRBV20-1 and TRBJ2-3; TRBD2 agrees at 14 bases. Germline V CDR1 and CDR2: DFQATT, SNEGSKA (reference sequence). The trim removed 5 bases at V and 4 bases at J, leaving 2 bases unmatched. The CDR3 is 14 residues long. CDR3 sequence reads: CSAAGLAGADTQYF. As DNA, the CDR3 is TGCAGTGCTGCGGGACTAGCGGGAGCAGATACGCAGTATTTT.

This clonotype showed up many times. This chain connects TRBV2 to TRBJ2-2, with D uncertain. Trimming pared 1 base from V and 7 bases from J, leaving 7 bases between. Germline V CDR1 and CDR2: SNHLY, FYNNEI. The length of the CDR3 is 13 residues. CDR3 in amino acids: CASSEGSLGELFF. The DNA of the CDR3 is TGTGCCAGCAGTGAAGGGTCCCTCGGGGAGCTGTTTTTT.

This chain joins TRBV5-6 and TRBJ1-3; no reliable D call. V was shortened by 4 bases and J by 0 bases, with 14 bases between the two germline ends. Germline CDR1 reads SGHDT; CDR2 reads YYEEEE. This CDR3 comprises 16 residues. Here the CDR3 reads CASSPTDWSSGNTIYF. The CDR3 coding sequence is TGTGCCAGCAGCCCCACGGACTGGAGCTCTGGAAACACCATATATTTT.

The chain is built from TRBV20-1 and TRBJ2-1; TRBD2 aligns across 9 bases. Losses at the gene ends were 5 bases for V and 4 bases for J; bases not matched to a gene: 6. Germline CDR1 is DFQATT and CDR2 is SNEGSKA (reference sequence). The CDR3 totals 14 residues. The CDR3, as DNA: TGCAGTGCTCCTAGCGGGAACAGGTACAATGAGCAGTTCTTC. Amino acids: CSAPSGNRYNEQFF.